This T cell receptor beta chain was recorded in a study of blood T cell repertoires in COVID-19. Study context: Specimens from acute and convalescent COVID-19 originated in the United States, Italy and Spain. Nucleic acid was either cDNA or gDNA, and it came from T cells, B-cell-depleted T cells, or PBMCs.

This clone was detected a few times. Original handling: For nucleated cells, counts were estimated from reference gene primer amplification. Sequenced by immunoSEQ multiplex PCR; TCRdb stores in-frame clones only, minus some. V and J calls and clone size are copied from that table; D and trimming were computed from the DNA. The sample lists over 200,000 clones, 75% to 90% occurring once. The V gene's germline CDR1 is SGDLS and CDR2 YYNGEE. Trimming took 4 bases from V and 3 from J, leaving 16 bases between them. There are 15 residues in the CDR3. Sequencing input: peripheral blood. J is TRBJ1-1 and V is TRBV9, with D hard to call. This TCR derives from a human donor in a cohort sampled during active COVID-19. CDR3 coding DNA: TGTGCCAGCAGCCCCCTCGGGTACACTTACACTGAAGCTTTCTTT. Translating gives CASSPLGYTYTEAFF.